This T cell receptor (beta chain) was identified in a study of cytomegalovirus exposure and HLA in healthy donors. Study context: When 350 to 500 donors were genotyped, 81% of them were found to fall in the Caucasian-associated ancestry cluster.

Germline-derived CDR1 and CDR2 are SGDLS and YYNGEE. The ends were cut back, 1 base at V and 2 bases at J, with 12 bases in the middle. The CDR3 consists of 16 residues. On this clone itself: Its antigen is unknown.

This PCR relied on a set of 60 Vbeta primers and 13 Jbeta primers. The table came from immunoSEQ multiplex PCR; TCRdb's copy has only in-frame clones and leaves some out. The sample has 150,000 to 200,000 clones, roughly 79% seen once. Broader study findings: Solely CMV serostatus was available to characterize immune exposure.

The source material was PBMCs. The TCR was taken from a middle-aged woman in good health and CMV-seronegative. This chain uses TRBV9 with TRBJ2-2; possible D gene TRBD2, 5 bases. DNA of the CDR3: TGTGCCAGCAGCGTAAATTGGGAGTCTAACACCGGGGAGCTGTTTTTT. Amino acid sequence: CASSVNWESNTGELFF.